A single sample gave rise to the 15 T cell receptor beta chains below, sequenced in a study of blood T cells in healthy people across ages. Primed by a sample-barcoded 5' primer and a J-beta primer mix, a second PCR proceeded for 7 to 11 cycles. TCRdb ran MiXCR on the 5' RACE reads and lists one entry per CDR3 protein. The sample records about 1.4 million distinct CDR3 sequences, around 59% being singletons. The sample was blood. All receptors come from a man aged 18 to 30 in good health.

This rearrangement joins TRBV12-3 or TRBV12-4 to TRBJ1-2, with D perhaps TRBD1 (6 bases). V was pared by 5 bases and J by 4 bases, with 14 bases between. The CDR3 sequence is 14 residues long. The CDR3 nucleotides read TGTGCCAGCAGTCAAGCGCGGACAGCCTATGGCTACACCTTC. It codes for CASSQARTAYGYTF.

The chain joins TRBV18 to TRBJ2-5, with D perhaps given as TRBD1 or TRBD2 (5 bases each). Germline V gene data show CDR1 as KGHSH and CDR2 as LQKENI. The V and J ends lost 5 bases and 11 bases respectively, with 18 bases between them. This CDR3 has 13 residues. CDR3 sequence (DNA): TGTGCCAGCTCAACCGGGACCCAGGACAAACAGTACTTC. Its translation is CASSTGTQDKQYF.

The sample holds a few counts of this clonotype. This chain joins TRBV10-3 and TRBJ2-7; 13 nucleotides line up with TRBD2. CDR1 is ENHRY, CDR2 SYGVKD, per germline. With V trimmed by 2 bases and J by 2 bases, 18 bases remained unmatched. This CDR3 is built from 21 residues. CDR3 region: CAISETTPLPGTSGEPYEQYF. CDR3 sequence (DNA): TGTGCCATCAGTGAGACGACGCCGCTCCCCGGGACTAGCGGGGAGCCCTACGAGCAGTACTTC.

V gene TRBV5-4 combines with J gene TRBJ2-7, with D perhaps assigned TRBD1 or TRBD2 (5 bases each). CDR3 length equals 14 residues. In germline, CDR1 is SGHNT, CDR2 YYREEE (reference sequence). V was shortened by 1 base and J by 6 bases, with 14 bases between the two germline ends. The CDR3 region is CASSLFGATVEQYF. CDR3 DNA: TGTGCCAGCAGCTTGTTCGGGGCGACGGTCGAGCAGTACTTC.

V gene TRBV10-3 combines with J gene TRBJ2-3; D not resolved. Germline V gene data show CDR1 as ENHRY and CDR2 as SYGVKD. This CDR3 contains 14 residues. Trimming pared 4 bases from V and 0 bases from J, leaving 8 bases between. In DNA, the CDR3 is TGTGCCATCAGTGCTGCCCCTAGCACAGATACGCAGTATTTT. Amino acid sequence: CAISAAPSTDTQYF.

V is TRBV12-3 or TRBV12-4 and J is TRBJ1-1, with 11 bases fitting TRBD1. Losses at the gene ends were 4 bases for V and 5 bases for J; bases not matched to a gene: 9. CDR3 size: 16 residues. The CDR3 DNA is TGTGCCAGCAGTTCGGGTTCAGGGACAGGGGGTACTGAAGCTTTCTTT. It yields the protein CASSSGSGTGGTEAFF.

The chain combines TRBV11-2 with TRBJ2-1, with a possible D match to TRBD1 (8 bases). Germline V CDR1 and CDR2: SGHAT, FQNNGV. The CDR3 contains 15 residues. Trimming pared 4 bases from V and 2 bases from J, leaving 12 bases between. The CDR3 DNA sequence: TGTGCCAGCAGCTGGGGGGGACAGGCCTACAATGAGCAGTTCTTC. It is translated as CASSWGGQAYNEQFF.

The genes are TRBV4-1 and TRBJ2-3; TRBD2 might be the D (6 bases). The CDR3 is 16 residues long. V was shortened by 0 bases and J by 2 bases, with 12 bases between the two germline ends. Germline lookup yields CDR1 MGHRA and CDR2 YSYEKL. This chain's CDR3 is CASSQDEASATDTQYF. The CDR3 nucleotides read TGCGCCAGCAGCCAAGATGAGGCTAGCGCCACAGATACGCAGTATTTT.

This clonotype has just a few counts. The rearrangement joins TRBV28 to TRBJ2-7, with 7 positions matching TRBD2. The DNA end favors TRBJ2-5, so the J call may be wrong. The germline V gene has CDR1 MDHEN and CDR2 SYDVKM. CDR3 size: 12 residues. This chain's CDR3 is CASGGSQETQYF. The CDR3 DNA reads TGTGCCAGCGGCGGGAGCCAAGAGACCCAGTACTTC.

Only a few counts were recorded for this clonotype. The chain employs TRBV6-2 or TRBV6-3 and TRBJ2-5, with 7 bases matching TRBD1. Germline CDR1 and CDR2: MNHEY and SVGEGT. V lost 6 bases and J lost 2; bases outside the gene matches: 12. CDR3 length equals 16 residues. The CDR3 reads CASSLTDRRFQETQYF. In DNA form, the CDR3 reads TGTGCCAGCAGCCTAACGGACAGGAGATTTCAAGAGACCCAGTACTTC.

The CDR3 bases are TGCGCCAGCAGCCAAGATTCAGGGGGCGTCGGTGGCTACACCTTC. It translates to CASSQDSGGVGGYTF. V gene TRBV4-3 combines with J gene TRBJ1-2; 8 nucleotides align to TRBD1. The V gene end was trimmed by 0 bases and the J gene end by 7 bases; junction bases not matched to a gene: 7. The germline V gene has CDR1 LGHNA and CDR2 YSLEER. CDR3 length: 15 amino acids.

The CDR3 DNA sequence: TGTGCCAGCAGCGATCGCCCGGGACTAGCGGAGGAGCAGTACTTC. It codes for CASSDRPGLAEEQYF. The V gene is TRBV11-1, the J gene TRBJ2-5, with TRBD2 matching 11 bases. With V trimmed by 5 bases and J by 11 bases, 13 bases remained unmatched. CDR3 length: 15 residues. CDR1 is SGHAT and CDR2 is FQDESV in the germline V gene (reference sequence).

V is TRBV5-4 and J is TRBJ2-3; no reliable D call. Per the germline V gene, CDR1 is SGHNT and CDR2 is YYREEE (reference sequence). The CDR3 totals 14 residues. V lost 4 bases, J lost 0 bases, and 9 bases lay in between. The CDR3 DNA is TGTGCCAGCAGCGCTGTTGGGAGCACAGATACGCAGTATTTT. Its translation is CASSAVGSTDTQYF.

With respect to this clonotype: Lacking the conserved final phenylalanine or tryptophan, this CDR3 likely reflects a read error. Because the CDR3's place on the DNA is in doubt, the DNA is left out and the CDR3 is given as listed by TCRdb. The V call is TRBV6-5, the J call TRBJ2-6; the D call of TRBD1 is as the table states it, not checked on the DNA. From its first to its last residue, the CDR3 has 8 amino acids. Germline V CDR1 and CDR2: MNHEY, SVGAGI. CDR3 residues: CASSSQPG.

The table lists this clonotype with a count of one. The chain has TRBV6-2 or TRBV6-3 and TRBJ1-4; D is unclear. The CDR3 loop spans 15 amino acids. CDR1 is MNHEY, CDR2 SVGEGT, per germline. V lost 6 bases and J lost 4, with 15 bases in between. CDR3 amino acids: CASRSGERINEKLFF. The CDR3 DNA reads TGTGCCAGCAGATCCGGTGAGAGGATTAATGAAAAACTGTTTTTT.